The 24 T cell receptor beta chains given below trace back to one sample, sequenced in a study of graft-versus-host responses after intestinal transplantation. No antigen has been identified for these receptors. Profiling relied on immunoSEQ multiplex PCR, and the TCRdb table lists in-frame clones only, not all of them. The repertoire holds around 100,000 clones, with 90% to 95% as singletons. The sample in question was unstimulated CD4+ T cells sorted from spleen or lymph node cells, obtained before transplant. These receptors originate from a human donor who was the organ donor for an intestinal transplant.

This clone was detected once. This chain links TRBV4-1 with TRBJ2-3; D not certain. The germline V gene encodes CDR1 MGHRA and CDR2 YSYEKL. V lost 1 base and J 0 bases, leaving 8 bases between the germline ends. The CDR3 has 15 residues. The CDR3 DNA reads as TGCGCCAGCAGCCAAGGGCAGCCTAGCACAGATACGCAGTATTTT. Translating gives CASSQGQPSTDTQYF.

The J gene is TRBJ1-4, the V gene TRBV4-3; D is ambiguous. The V gene's germline CDR1 is LGHNA and CDR2 YSLEER. The CDR3 loop spans 19 amino acids. V was trimmed by 0 bases and J by 4 bases, leaving 21 bases between them. CDR3: CASSQEVVAGQSYNEKLFF. The CDR3 region has the DNA TGCGCCAGCAGCCAAGAGGTGGTCGCCGGTCAGAGTTATAATGAAAAACTGTTTTTT.

This clone was counted once. This sequence joins TRBV5-1 and TRBJ2-5; TRBD1 aligns across 7 bases. Trimming cost V 0 bases and J 3 bases; bases outside gene matches: 2. Germline loops: CDR1 SGHRS, CDR2 YFSETQ. This CDR3 contains 14 residues. The CDR3 loop reads CASSLVTGKETQYF. DNA for the CDR3: TGCGCCAGCAGCTTGGTGACAGGGAAAGAGACCCAGTACTTC.

The V call is TRBV19, the J call TRBJ2-1; 8 bases agree with TRBD2. Germline V lookup: CDR1 LNHDA, CDR2 SQIVND (reference sequence). This CDR3 region has 14 residues. The ends lost 6 bases at V and 3 bases at J; junction bases unmatched: 4. As DNA, the CDR3 is TGTGCCAGTAGGAAGGGGACTAGCTACAATGAGCAGTTCTTC. Translation: CASRKGTSYNEQFF.

This chain links TRBV11-2 with TRBJ1-1; 9 nucleotides agree with TRBD1. CDR3 length: 17 amino acids. CDR1 SGHAT and CDR2 FQNNGV come from the germline V gene. The J segment lost 3 bases and the V segment lost 6 bases, leaving 14 bases of the junction unmatched. For the CDR3, the DNA is TGTGCCAGCAGACCTTTTTTACTCCGGGACAGGGACACTGAAGCTTTCTTT. Its protein is CASRPFLLRDRDTEAFF.

This chain uses TRBV6-4 with TRBJ2-1, with D tentatively TRBD2 (5 bases). Germline assignment: CDR1 MRHNA and CDR2 SNTAGT. Trimming removed 5 bases from V and 10 bases from J, with 15 bases in between. This CDR3 is 13 amino acids long. CDR3 in amino acids: CASSSQLPGEQFF. The CDR3 nucleotides read TGTGCCAGCAGTTCACAGCTGCCGGGGGAGCAGTTCTTC.

This chain links TRBV6-5 with TRBJ2-1; the match to TRBD2 covers 8 bases. This CDR3 region has 15 residues. Unmatched junction bases numbered 7, after V lost 5 bases and J lost 4 bases. Germline V gene lookup returns CDR1 MNHEY and CDR2 SVGAGI. Here the CDR3 DNA reads TGTGCCAGCAGTCTCCGACAGCGGGAGTACAATGAGCAGTTCTTC. It codes for CASSLRQREYNEQFF.

This chain joins TRBV5-6 and TRBJ1-5; D remains unclear. Trimming left V 2 bases short and J 4 bases short, with 7 bases between. This CDR3 has 13 amino acids. The germline V gene encodes CDR1 SGHDT and CDR2 YYEEEE. The CDR3 is CASSLAGNQPQHF. The DNA of the CDR3 is TGTGCCAGCAGCTTAGCGGGGAATCAGCCCCAGCATTTT.

The chain's CDR3 is CASSFGLAGLSYNEQFF. As DNA, the CDR3 is TGTGCCAGCAGTTTTGGGCTAGCGGGTCTCTCCTACAATGAGCAGTTCTTC. This rearrangement joins TRBV27 to TRBJ2-1; TRBD2 agrees at 8 bases. The CDR3 contains 17 residues. Germline CDR1 and CDR2: MNHEY and SMNVEV (reference sequence). V lost 3 bases and J lost 0; bases outside the gene matches: 7.

The genes are TRBV25-1 and TRBJ2-3; D not certain. This CDR3 is 12 amino acids long. V was trimmed by 5 bases and J by 6 bases, leaving 9 bases between them. Germline assignment: CDR1 MGHDK and CDR2 SYGVNS. The CDR3 sequence: CASSISTDTQYF. In DNA form, the CDR3 reads TGTGCCAGCAGTATCTCGACGGATACGCAGTATTTT.

This chain connects TRBV7-2 to TRBJ2-6, with TRBD1 as a possible D gene (6 bases). CDR3 length equals 19 residues. The germline V gene has CDR1 SGHTA and CDR2 FQGNSA. The ends were cut back, 0 bases at V and 4 bases at J, with 19 bases in the middle. CDR3 DNA sequence: TGTGCCAGCAGCTTAGCGGGACACCCAGGTTCTGCCGGGGCCAACGTCCTGACTTTC. It specifies CASSLAGHPGSAGANVLTF.

This clone was seen a few times. The V gene is TRBV6-1, the J gene TRBJ2-2; the D gene is possibly TRBD1 (6 bases). CDR1 and CDR2 (germline): MNHNS, SASEGT. V was trimmed by 4 bases and J by 3 bases, leaving 9 bases between them. The CDR3 loop spans 14 amino acids. The CDR3 loop reads CASSGGHHTGELFF. The CDR3 DNA reads as TGTGCCAGCAGTGGGGGACACCACACCGGGGAGCTGTTTTTT.

The chain has TRBV7-3 and TRBJ1-5; TRBD1 might be the D (6 bases). CDR3 length equals 13 residues. V shed 3 bases and J shed 7 bases, with 10 bases lying between them. Germline assignment: CDR1 SGHTA and CDR2 FQGTGA. CDR3 nucleotide sequence: TGTGCCAGCAGCTTGGGGGGCGGGCAGCCCCAGCATTTT. Protein product: CASSLGGGQPQHF.

The chain is built from TRBV15 and TRBJ2-5; 8 bases match TRBD1. V lost 2 bases and J lost 4; bases outside the gene matches: 6. This CDR3 is 15 amino acids long. CDR1 LNHNV and CDR2 YYDKDF come from the germline V gene (reference sequence). The CDR3 DNA reads TGTGCCACCAGCAGAACCTTAGACAGGGGAGAGACCCAGTACTTC. Its protein product is CATSRTLDRGETQYF.

The chain has TRBV15 and TRBJ2-7; 7 nucleotides align to TRBD1. V lost 5 bases, J lost 1 base, and 5 bases stayed unmatched. Germline loops: CDR1 LNHNV, CDR2 YYDKDF (reference sequence). CDR3 size: 14 residues. The CDR3 spells CATSEGQSSYEQYF. Written as DNA, the CDR3 is TGTGCCACCAGCGAGGGACAGTCTTCCTACGAGCAGTACTTC. Full variable domain (outside the CDR3, taken from reference TRBV15 and TRBJ2-7): DAMVIQNPRYQVTQFGKPVTLSCSQTLNHNVMYWYQQKSSQAPKLLFHYYDKDFNNEADTPDNFQSRRPNTSFCFLDIRSPGLGDTAMYLCATSEGQSSYEQYFGPGTRLTVT.

The chain combines TRBV19 with TRBJ1-1, with 7 bases lining up with TRBD1. Germline CDR1 and CDR2: LNHDA and SQIVND (reference sequence). This CDR3 comprises 15 residues. V was clipped by 5 bases and J by 0 bases; unmatched bases: 6. The CDR3 coding sequence is TGTGCCAGTAGTTCCGGGACAGATTTGAACACTGAAGCTTTCTTT. Its protein is CASSSGTDLNTEAFF.

The V call is TRBV19, the J call TRBJ1-5, with D possibly being TRBD1 (6 bases). This CDR3 comprises 14 residues. The germline V gene encodes CDR1 LNHDA and CDR2 SQIVND (reference sequence). The ends were cut back, 1 base at V and 7 bases at J, with 11 bases in the middle. CDR3 protein: CASSIAGAKQPQHF. The CDR3 DNA reads TGTGCCAGTAGTATAGCAGGGGCGAAGCAGCCCCAGCATTTT.

Only one count was recorded for this clone. The gene calls are TRBV7-9 and TRBJ1-3; a possible D gene is TRBD1 (6 bases). Germline CDR1 is SEHNR and CDR2 is FQNEAQ (reference sequence). Trimming cost V 0 bases and J 8 bases, with 8 bases left between them. CDR3 length: 13 amino acids. The CDR3 DNA reads TGTGCCAGCAGCTTAGCAGGGGGGGACACCATATATTTT. It translates to CASSLAGGDTIYF.

This chain links TRBV10-3 with TRBJ2-5; D possibly corresponds to TRBD2 (6 bases). Deletions cut 6 bases from V and 2 bases from J, with 16 bases between. The length of the CDR3 is 15 residues. Germline V gives CDR1 ENHRY, CDR2 SYGVKD. The CDR3 nucleotides are TGTGCCATCAGCGTCGCTAGCGCCAATCAAGAGACCCAGTACTTC. Its translation: CAISVASANQETQYF.

The CDR3 loop reads CASSRRVGSYEQYF. CDR3 nucleotide sequence: TGTGCCAGCAGTAGAAGGGTCGGGTCCTACGAGCAGTACTTC. The chain is built from TRBV28 and TRBJ2-5, with D hard to call. The J call is in doubt because the DNA end fits TRBJ2-7 better. The CDR3 consists of 14 residues. Germline values: CDR1 MDHEN, CDR2 SYDVKM.

The V call is TRBV18, the J call TRBJ2-2; TRBD1 is a possible D gene (6 bases). The V gene's germline CDR1 is KGHSH and CDR2 LQKENI. The CDR3 runs 14 residues. The V end was cut by 0 bases, the J end by 4 bases, with 6 bases between. This CDR3 reads CASSPPGGTGELFF. CDR3 DNA sequence: TGTGCCAGCTCACCACCAGGGGGCACCGGGGAGCTGTTTTTT.

About this clone itself: The junction departs from germline at one end; a sequencing error may be responsible. The V gene is TRBV19, the J gene TRBJ1-5, with 7 nucleotides matching TRBD1. The CDR3 consists of 14 residues. Germline CDR1 and CDR2: LNHDA and SQIVND (reference sequence). The CDR3 nucleotides are TGTGCCAGTAGTATAGTGTCAGGGGGGCAGCTCCAGCATTTT. Protein: CASSIVSGGQLQHF.

This clone was found once. The V call is TRBV7-2, the J call TRBJ2-3, with TRBD2 matching over 11 bases. V shed 0 bases and J 2 bases; nucleotides not matched to a gene: 4. The CDR3 consists of 17 residues. The germline V gene has CDR1 SGHTA and CDR2 FQGNSA. CDR3 DNA: TGTGCCAGCAGCTTAGCTCTAGCGGGAGGTTCCACAGATACGCAGTATTTT. The encoded protein is CASSLALAGGSTDTQYF.

The chain carries TRBV27 and TRBJ1-4, with 9 bases that match TRBD1. The CDR3 consists of 15 residues. Germline lookup yields CDR1 MNHEY and CDR2 SMNVEV (reference sequence). With V trimmed by 5 bases and J by 7 bases, 8 bases remained unmatched. The CDR3 region is CASSATGGAGEKLFF. The CDR3 region has the DNA TGTGCCAGCAGTGCTACAGGGGGCGCCGGTGAAAAACTGTTTTTT. Using reference TRBV27 and TRBJ1-4 for the parts outside the CDR3, the full variable domain is EAQVTQNPRYLITVTGKKLTVTCSQNMNHEYMSWYRQDPGLGLRQIYYSMNVEVTDKGDVPEGYKVSRKEKRNFPLILESPSPNQTSLYFCASSATGGAGEKLFFGSGTQLSVL.